Shown below are 3 T cell receptor beta chains from a single sample sequenced in a study of T cells after yellow fever vaccination. A single record per CDR3 protein comes from TCRdb applying MiXCR to the 5' RACE reads. The data contain about 350,000 distinct CDR3 sequences, 12% of them singletons. The sequencing here drew on CD4+ T cells sorted from PBMCs, taken 15 days after the yellow fever booster vaccination. Receptors were obtained from a man aged 18 to 30 who received the YFV17D yellow fever vaccine.

This chain links TRBV6-5 with TRBJ2-1; D gene unclear. The V gene lost 5 bases and the J gene lost 4 bases, with 12 bases spanning the gap. CDR3 length: 14 residues. Germline loops: CDR1 MNHEY, CDR2 SVGAGI. The chain's CDR3 is CASSLSSGYNEQFF. The CDR3 region has the DNA TGTGCCAGCAGTCTCAGCTCTGGGTACAATGAGCAGTTCTTC.

This clonotype has a handful of counts. The V gene is TRBV27, the J gene TRBJ2-2; D is tentatively TRBD1 or TRBD2 (5 bases each). The CDR3 covers 18 residues. The germline V gene encodes CDR1 MNHEY and CDR2 SMNVEV (reference sequence). Between the trimmed V and J ends, which lost 1 base and 1 base, there was a span of 16 bases. CDR3: CASSLYGVGAQNTGELFF. CDR3 DNA: TGTGCCAGCAGTTTATACGGGGTTGGGGCCCAGAACACCGGGGAGCTGTTTTTT.

The sample holds a few counts of this clonotype. CDR3 nucleotide sequence: TGTGCCAGCAGAGACCAGGGAGGCACAGATACGCAGTATTTT. Its translation is CASRDQGGTDTQYF. The rearrangement uses TRBV6-5 and TRBJ2-3, with D tentatively TRBD1 or TRBD2 (5 bases each). This CDR3 is built from 14 residues. V lost 6 bases, J lost 1 base, and 11 bases lay in between. Germline assignment: CDR1 MNHEY and CDR2 SVGAGI.